The present T cell receptor beta chain was sequenced within a study of OX40 agonist ivuxolimab in advanced cancers. Study-wide background: Patients' therapy was ivuxolimab, an antibody that acts as an agonist of OX40 (CD134). Patients in dose escalation had liver, melanoma, kidney or head and neck cancers. One patient with hepatocellular carcinoma and two with cutaneous melanoma, three in all, had partial responses.

Profiling relied on immunoSEQ multiplex PCR, and the TCRdb table lists in-frame clones only, not all of them. The sample has tens of thousands of clones, about nine tenths seen once. Study conclusions and caveats: Low normalized T-cell clonal expansion was additionally recorded for some nonresponders.

This clone was seen more than once but under ten times. Its antigen is as yet unknown. CDR1 and CDR2 (germline): WNHNN, SYGVQD (reference sequence). Trimming took off 2 bases at V and 3 bases at J, with 4 bases between the two ends. CDR3 length: 13 amino acids. The chain carries TRBV10-1 and TRBJ2-2; no clear D. The sample consisted of CD4+ or CD8+ T cells sorted from blood, taken in a trial of the OX40 agonist ivuxolimab. The receptor's source is an adult with an advanced solid tumor such as melanoma, head and neck, liver or kidney cancer. The CDR3 sequence is CASSERYTGELFF. CDR3 DNA: TGCGCCAGCAGTGAGCGGTACACCGGGGAGCTGTTTTTT.